The 17 T cell receptor beta chains below come from one sample, sequenced in a study of shared clonotypes between healthy human individuals. Measured with immunoSEQ multiplex PCR; TCRdb has only the in-frame clones, and not every one. The table lists hundreds of thousands of clones, roughly 96% of them singletons, with roughly 0.1% in the top ten. Naive CD8 populations comprised CD45RO-negative cells positively selected for CCR7, excluding terminally differentiated effector memory CD45RA+ cells. The material sequenced was naive CD8+ T cells sorted from blood. These receptors were taken from a woman in her twenties or thirties in good health.

The V and J genes are TRBV19 and TRBJ2-7; maybe TRBD2 (5 bases). Trimming removed 5 bases at V and 0 bases at J, with 8 bases between. The CDR3 runs to 13 residues. Per germline, CDR1 LNHDA and CDR2 SQIVND (reference sequence). CDR3 amino acids: CASSPGFSYEQYF. CDR3 nucleotide sequence: TGTGCCAGTAGTCCGGGATTCTCCTACGAGCAGTACTTC.

The V call is TRBV15, the J call TRBJ2-7; no firm D call. There are 13 residues in the CDR3. Deletions cut 5 bases from V and 2 bases from J, with 10 bases between. CDR1 is LNHNV, CDR2 YYDKDF, per germline (reference sequence). CDR3 region: CATSGRITYEQYF. As DNA, the CDR3 is TGTGCCACCAGCGGGCGGATAACCTACGAGCAGTACTTC.

The J gene is TRBJ1-2, the V gene TRBV27; 8 nucleotides agree with TRBD1. There are 16 residues in the CDR3. V lost 2 bases to trimming and J lost 0 bases; unmatched junction nucleotides: 5. CDR1 and CDR2 (germline): MNHEY, SMNVEV (reference sequence). The DNA of the CDR3 is TGTGCCAGCAGTTTAGGGCAGGGGGCACCTAACTATGGCTACACCTTC. This codes for CASSLGQGAPNYGYTF.

J is TRBJ2-1 and V is TRBV28; perhaps TRBD2 as D (6 bases). V lost 5 bases, J lost 5 bases, and 16 bases lay in between. CDR1 and CDR2 (germline): MDHEN, SYDVKM. The CDR3 is 15 residues long. The CDR3, as DNA: TGTGCCAGCAGTCACGATAGCGGACCAGACAATGAGCAGTTCTTC. Translation gives CASSHDSGPDNEQFF.

This clone was seen a single time. The rearrangement links TRBV9 to TRBJ2-1; 7 bases fit TRBD1. This CDR3 has 17 residues. The germline gives CDR1 SGDLS, CDR2 YYNGEE. The junction had 10 bases not matched to a gene; V was cut back by 4 bases and J by 0 bases. The CDR3 reads CASSPQGSRSSYNEQFF. CDR3 DNA sequence: TGTGCCAGCAGCCCACAGGGGTCGCGGAGCTCCTACAATGAGCAGTTCTTC.

V usage is TRBV7-8 and J usage is TRBJ2-7, with 7 bases fitting TRBD2. Losses at the gene ends were 1 base for V and 0 bases for J; bases not matched to a gene: 3. The CDR3 contains 15 residues. From germline, CDR1 is SGHVS and CDR2 FQNEAQ. CDR3 amino acids: CASSLVGRDSYEQYF. In DNA, the CDR3 is TGTGCCAGCAGCTTAGTTGGGAGGGACTCCTACGAGCAGTACTTC.

The chain employs TRBV6-1 and TRBJ2-7, with a tentative D call TRBD2 (6 bases). Between the trimmed V and J ends, which lost 2 bases and 5 bases, there was a span of 25 bases. Per germline, CDR1 MNHNS and CDR2 SASEGT. The CDR3 runs 18 residues. CDR3 residues: CASSESGFPSVPPHEQYF. Written as DNA, the CDR3 is TGTGCCAGCAGTGAATCTGGGTTTCCTAGCGTACCCCCCCACGAGCAGTACTTC.

Worth noting for this clone: Other DNA variants within this sample encode the same CDR3. The V call is TRBV27, the J call TRBJ2-3, with D hard to call. The CDR3 extends over 12 amino acids. Trimming took off 3 bases at V and 1 base at J, with 2 bases between the two ends. CDR1 is MNHEY and CDR2 is SMNVEV in the germline V gene (reference sequence). The CDR3 loop is CASSLGTDTQYF. CDR3 DNA: TGTGCCAGCAGTTTGGGCACAGATACGCAGTATTTT.

This clone has only one observation. The chain uses TRBV19 and TRBJ2-1, with D perhaps assigned TRBD1 or TRBD2 (7 bases each). Trimming took off 4 bases at V and 10 bases at J, with 17 bases between the two ends. The CDR3 contains 14 residues. CDR1 and CDR2 from the germline V gene are LNHDA and SQIVND (reference sequence). The CDR3 reads CASSSRGGLGEQFF. The CDR3 nucleotides read TGTGCCAGTAGTAGCAGGGGGGGGTTAGGAGAGCAGTTCTTC.

The V call is TRBV28, the J call TRBJ2-1; a possible D gene is TRBD2 (5 bases). CDR3 length equals 13 residues. Trimming shortened V by 4 bases and J by 3 bases, and 7 bases separated the two germline ends. Germline values: CDR1 MDHEN, CDR2 SYDVKM. The CDR3, as DNA: TGTGCCAGCAGTTCCGGGATCTACAATGAGCAGTTCTTC. Amino acids: CASSSGIYNEQFF. Together with reference TRBV28 and TRBJ2-1, the CDR3 gives the full variable domain: DVKVTQSSRYLVKRTGEKVFLECVQDMDHENMFWYRQDPGLGLRLIYFSYDVKMKEKGDIPEGYSVSREKKERFSLILESASTNQTSMYLCASSSGIYNEQFFGPGTRLTVL.

In this sample, this clone turned up once. The chain joins TRBV4-1 to TRBJ2-7; 16 bases agree with TRBD2. The CDR3 covers 15 residues. The germline CDR1 and CDR2 sequences are MGHRA and YSYEKL. V lost 6 bases, J lost 2 bases, and 1 base stayed unmatched. The CDR3 DNA follows: TGCGCCAGCAGGGGGACTAGCGGGAGGGCCTACGAGCAGTACTTC. Translated, it gives CASRGTSGRAYEQYF.

This rearrangement joins TRBV9 to TRBJ2-7; D not resolved. Per germline, CDR1 SGDLS and CDR2 YYNGEE. The V end lost 4 bases, the J end lost 0 bases, and 17 bases lay between the germline ends. This CDR3 region has 16 residues. CDR3 sequence (DNA): TGTGCCAGCAGCCCGGCAGGAGATACCCTCTCCTACGAGCAGTACTTC. This translates into CASSPAGDTLSYEQYF. Drawing the rest from reference TRBV9 and TRBJ2-7, the complete variable domain is DSGVTQTPKHLITATGQRVTLRCSPRSGDLSVYWYQQSLDQGLQFLIQYYNGEERAKGNILERFSAQQFPDLHSELNLSSLELGDSALYFCASSPAGDTLSYEQYFGPGTRLTVT.

This clone was observed once. This chain links TRBV28 with TRBJ2-2; possible D gene TRBD2, 6 bases. The CDR3 runs 15 residues. In germline, CDR1 is MDHEN, CDR2 SYDVKM. Trimming took 2 bases from V and 3 from J, leaving 10 bases between them. The CDR3 coding sequence is TGTGCCAGCAGTTTAGTGGGAGGAGACACCGGGGAGCTGTTTTTT. Protein sequence: CASSLVGGDTGELFF.

The V and J genes are TRBV11-2 and TRBJ2-3, with 9 bases identical to TRBD2. CDR1 is SGHAT, CDR2 FQNNGV, per germline. V lost 3 bases to trimming and J lost 3 bases; unmatched junction nucleotides: 7. This CDR3 has 16 residues. The CDR3 region is CASSLGLAGETDTQYF. The CDR3 bases are TGTGCCAGCAGCTTGGGCTTAGCGGGAGAAACAGATACGCAGTATTTT.

The rearrangement links TRBV28 to TRBJ2-2; D is ambiguous. In germline, CDR1 is MDHEN, CDR2 SYDVKM. The CDR3 sequence is 13 residues long. The V and J ends lost 3 bases and 7 bases respectively, with 9 bases between them. The CDR3 region is CASSFMSGGELFF. As DNA, the CDR3 is TGTGCCAGCAGTTTTATGTCGGGCGGGGAGCTGTTTTTT.

The V gene is TRBV14, the J gene TRBJ2-7; 10 nucleotides match TRBD2. V shed 4 bases, J shed 3 bases, and the junction held 3 bases outside the gene matches. The CDR3 spans 14 residues. Germline CDR1 is SGHDN and CDR2 is FVKESK. The CDR3 here is CASSRLAGGYEQYF. CDR3 in DNA: TGTGCCAGCAGCCGATTAGCGGGAGGCTACGAGCAGTACTTC.

The V and J genes are TRBV28 and TRBJ1-5; D is perhaps TRBD1 (6 bases). Germline V CDR1 and CDR2: MDHEN, SYDVKM. Trimming took 7 bases from V and 8 from J, leaving 18 bases between them. CDR3 length: 14 residues. The DNA of the CDR3 is TGTGCCAGCACCTACAGGGTAGGATATGAGCCCCAGCATTTT. This sequence encodes CASTYRVGYEPQHF.